The T cell receptor beta chain under discussion was sequenced for a study of OX40 agonist ivuxolimab in advanced cancers. Study-level background: Patients were given ivuxolimab, an antibody that agonizes OX40 (CD134).

Sequencing was performed with immunoSEQ multiplex PCR; in TCRdb, only in-frame clones are kept and a portion is missing. The data contain 50,000 or so clones, around 77% of them singletons. Study observations and caveats: Clonal expansion was seen in CD4+ and CD8+ blood T cells by week 6 at 0.1 to 3.0 mg/kg.

As concerns this clone: Its antigen is undetermined.

It was autoimmune disease history or systemic immunosuppression that excluded patients. The CDR3 covers 16 residues. Germline V gives CDR1 MNHEY, CDR2 SVGAGI. V was pared by 2 bases and J by 0 bases, with 8 bases between. Sequenced here: CD4+ or CD8+ T cells sorted from blood, sampled in a trial of the OX40 agonist ivuxolimab. The clonotype originates from an adult with an advanced solid tumor such as melanoma, head and neck, liver or kidney cancer. J is TRBJ2-6 and V is TRBV6-5; no clear D. The CDR3 region has the DNA TGTGCCAGCAGTTACGGGCCCGTCTCTGGGGCCAACGTCCTGACTTTC. Its protein is CASSYGPVSGANVLTF.